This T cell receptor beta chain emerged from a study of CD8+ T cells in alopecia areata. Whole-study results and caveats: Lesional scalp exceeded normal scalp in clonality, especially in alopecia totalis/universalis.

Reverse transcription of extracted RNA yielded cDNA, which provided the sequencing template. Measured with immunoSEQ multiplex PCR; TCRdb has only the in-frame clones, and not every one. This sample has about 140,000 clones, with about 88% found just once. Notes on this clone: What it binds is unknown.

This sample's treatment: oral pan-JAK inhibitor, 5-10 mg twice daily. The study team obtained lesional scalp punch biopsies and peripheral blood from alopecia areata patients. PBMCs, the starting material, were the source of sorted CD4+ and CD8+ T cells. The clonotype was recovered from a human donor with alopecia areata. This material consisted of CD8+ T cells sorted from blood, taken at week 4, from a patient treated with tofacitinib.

CDR3 residues: CASTQSTGPVLKYTEAFF. In DNA form, the CDR3 reads TGTGCCAGCACCCAATCGACAGGCCCCGTCCTGAAGTACACTGAAGCTTTCTTT. The chain couples TRBV7-9 to TRBJ1-1; D is perhaps TRBD1 (6 bases). Germline lookup yields CDR1 SEHNR and CDR2 FQNEAQ (reference sequence). Trimming stripped 7 bases from V and 3 bases from J, with 27 bases between. This CDR3 region has 18 residues.